These 8 T cell receptor beta chains share one sample of origin, sequenced in a study of PD-1 blockade in classical Hodgkin lymphoma. Every single patient, without exception, relapsed after autologous stem cell transplantation, and brentuximab vedotin exposure varied. The assay was immunoSEQ multiplex PCR, and TCRdb's table has in-frame clones only and misses some. The sample contains roughly 70,000 clones, 65% to 75% of which appear only once. Sample: peripheral blood mononuclear cells (PBMCs), taken before the second cycle of nivolumab. The receptors come from a human donor with classical Hodgkin lymphoma.

The chain has TRBV19 and TRBJ1-5; D call uncertain. In germline, CDR1 is LNHDA, CDR2 SQIVND (reference sequence). This CDR3 has 15 residues. Trimming took off 1 base at V and 2 bases at J, with 9 bases between the two ends. As DNA, the CDR3 is TGTGCCAGTAGTATAGGGTGGGCAGGCAATCAGCCCCAGCATTTT. It yields the protein CASSIGWAGNQPQHF.

V usage is TRBV6-1 and J usage is TRBJ1-2, with D perhaps matching TRBD1 (6 bases). Trimming took 7 bases from V and 8 from J, leaving 14 bases between them. This CDR3 contains 12 residues. Germline assignment: CDR1 MNHNS and CDR2 SASEGT. CDR3 coding DNA: TGTGCCAGCACCACAGGGTGGGGAGGCTACACCTTC. Residues: CASTTGWGGYTF.

The V call is TRBV14, the J call TRBJ1-1; D is ambiguous. There are 16 residues in the CDR3. V lost 3 bases, J lost 1 base, and 15 bases lay in between. The germline V gene encodes CDR1 SGHDN and CDR2 FVKESK. The CDR3 nucleotides are TGTGCCAGCAGCCACCAACGGGGAAGGGAGAACACTGAAGCTTTCTTT. It codes for CASSHQRGRENTEAFF.

This clone has only one observation. CDR3 sequence (DNA): TGTGCCTGGGCGGTGGGGACTAGCGGGAACGATGAGCAGTTCTTC. This gives the protein CAWAVGTSGNDEQFF. The chain is built from TRBV30 and TRBJ2-1; 13 positions match TRBD2. This CDR3 spans 15 amino acids. With V trimmed by 5 bases and J by 8 bases, 9 bases remained unmatched. Germline CDR1 GTSNPN, CDR2 SVGIG (reference sequence). Drawing the rest from reference TRBV30 and TRBJ2-1, the complete variable domain is SQTIHQWPATLVQPVGSPLSLECTVEGTSNPNLYWYRQAAGRGLQLLFYSVGIGQISSEVPQNLSASRPQDRQFILSSKKLLLSDSGFYLCAWAVGTSGNDEQFFGPGTRLTVL.

The rearrangement joins TRBV28 to TRBJ2-3, with 7 bases identical to TRBD2. The CDR3 length is 16 residues. Germline V gives CDR1 MDHEN, CDR2 SYDVKM. V was pared by 6 bases and J by 2 bases, with 11 bases of the junction left unmatched. Written as DNA, the CDR3 is TGTGCCAGCAGCCCATACGGGACTACCTACACAGATACGCAGTATTTT. Its protein is CASSPYGTTYTDTQYF.

The V gene is TRBV11-1, the J gene TRBJ2-2; D not certain. This CDR3 region has 13 residues. The germline gives CDR1 SGHAT, CDR2 FQDESV (reference sequence). Trimming left V 1 base short and J 3 bases short, with 3 bases between. The CDR3 DNA reads TGTGCCAGCAGCTTAGTGGACACCGGGGAGCTGTTTTTT. It yields the protein CASSLVDTGELFF.

This clone was counted only a few times. The rearrangement links TRBV19 to TRBJ1-5; 9 positions match TRBD1. The trim removed 6 bases at V and 0 bases at J, leaving 12 bases unmatched. The CDR3 sequence is 18 residues long. Germline lookup yields CDR1 LNHDA and CDR2 SQIVND (reference sequence). The CDR3, as DNA: TGTGCCAGTAGACCAGGACAGGGGCAGGGGCTTAGCAATCAGCCCCAGCATTTT. It encodes CASRPGQGQGLSNQPQHF.

The V and J genes are TRBV4-1 and TRBJ2-7; D might be TRBD1 (5 bases). Germline lookup yields CDR1 MGHRA and CDR2 YSYEKL. The CDR3 contains 15 residues. V lost 0 bases and J 3 bases, leaving 12 bases between the germline ends. In DNA, the CDR3 is TGCGCCAGCAGCCAAGATCTAGGGGCAGGCTACGAGCAGTACTTC. It specifies CASSQDLGAGYEQYF.